This T cell receptor (beta chain) was identified during a study of blood T cell repertoires in COVID-19. Study background: The United States, Italy and Spain supplied acute and convalescent COVID-19 samples. Sample material is recorded as cDNA or gDNA derived from T cells, B-cell-depleted T cells, or PBMCs.

Germline V lookup: CDR1 MNHEY, CDR2 SVGAGI. The CDR3 is 16 residues long, ends included. As for this clone: The DNA is left out, because the CDR3 cannot be placed on it with certainty; the CDR3 is given as TCRdb lists it.

Study processing details: The assay estimated nucleated cells by amplifying reference gene primers. Profiling relied on immunoSEQ multiplex PCR, and the TCRdb table lists in-frame clones only, not all of them. V, J and clone size are those of that table, while D and trimming were read from the DNA. The sample consists of 60,000 to 70,000 clones, approximately 85% of them appearing once. The chain recombines TRBV6-5 with TRBJ2-2; the table assigns TRBD2, which was not confirmed against the DNA. The receptor's source is a man aged 50 or older with acute or convalescent COVID-19. The sample was peripheral blood. CDR3 in amino acids: CASSYSAGGGPGSCFF.